Described below is a single T cell receptor (beta chain) sequence and its context. The data belong to a study of read filtering for tumor transcriptome and immune sequencing. Study context: TCR-mapped reads were about 3.5 to 10.27 million with IR-seq versus about 85 to 1273 with RNA-seq.

From 400 to 450 ng of RNA, a library with molecular barcoded alpha/delta and beta/gamma adaptors was made. TCRdb re-derived calls from the reads in MiXCR, one entry per CDR3 protein. Of tens of thousands of distinct CDR3 sequences listed, 20% to 25% are singletons. The CDR3 spans 15 residues. The germline gives CDR1 SGHRS, CDR2 YFSETQ. Trimming took 4 bases from V and 5 from J, leaving 18 bases between them. The chain employs TRBV5-1 and TRBJ1-2, with a possible D match to TRBD1 (6 bases). Sequencing used a population of CD138-negative cells sorted from bone marrow. This receptor was identified in a donor at least 40 years old with multiple myeloma. In nucleotides, the CDR3 is TGCGCCAGCAGCCCCTCGGAGGTGGGGGCATATGGCTACACCTTC. It translates to CASSPSEVGAYGYTF. The whole variable domain, filled in from reference TRBV5-1 and TRBJ1-2, reads KAGVTQTPRYLIKTRGQQVTLSCSPISGHRSVSWYQQTPGQGLQFLFEYFSETQRNKGNFPGRFSGRQFSNSRSEMNVSTLELGDSALYLCASSPSEVGAYGYTFGSGTRLTVV.